This T cell receptor (beta chain) was sequenced for a study of blood T cell repertoires in COVID-19. In the study overall: Samples of COVID-19 (acute and convalescent) were obtained from the United States, Italy and Spain. Nucleic acid was either cDNA or gDNA, and it came from T cells, B-cell-depleted T cells, or PBMCs.

Trimming pared 3 bases from V and 6 bases from J, leaving 15 bases between. Germline lookup yields CDR1 MGHDK and CDR2 SYGVNS. CDR3 length: 15 residues. In the original analysis: From reference gene primer amplification, estimates of nucleated cell counts were derived. The data were produced by immunoSEQ multiplex PCR, yet TCRdb's version contains in-frame clones alone and is incomplete. The D gene and trimming were derived from the DNA, and the V and J assignments and clone size from that table. This sample has some 270,000 clones, with about 84% found just once. Seattle cases were enrolled at active infection and followed longitudinally.

This receptor was identified in a woman older than 75 with COVID-19, enrolled during active disease. The sequenced material came from peripheral blood. The genes are TRBV25-1 and TRBJ2-1; D is perhaps TRBD2 (6 bases). The CDR3 loop is CASSEGTLGGNEQFF. In DNA form, the CDR3 reads TGTGCCAGCAGTGAGGGGACCTTGGGGGGCAATGAGCAGTTCTTC.